The entry that follows covers one TCR beta chain sequence. Its antigen is undetermined. This specimen comes from a study of vaccination effects on CD4 cells after COVID-19. Turning to the study itself: BNT162b2 vaccine or mRNA-1273 vaccine was given to participants in two doses.

CDR1 LNHDA and CDR2 SQIVND come from the germline V gene (reference sequence). The CDR3 is 14 residues long. The V and J ends lost 5 bases and 7 bases, in that order; junction bases with no gene match: 6. This table comes from immunoSEQ multiplex PCR, and its TCRdb copy is limited to in-frame clones, with some not included. The sample has 35,000 to 45,000 clones, about two thirds seen once; the top ten hold 17%. Antigen-specific CD4+ T cells were first expanded with viral peptide pools by the ViraFEST assay and only then sequenced. On day 10 of culture, CD4+ T cells were separated out. The infection with SARS-CoV-2 (confirmed by PCR) occurred in this person between March and December 2020. Fresh IL-2-containing medium replaced half the medium on days 3 and 7.

The TCR comes from a human donor who had a prior SARS-CoV-2 infection. The chain recombines TRBV19 with TRBJ2-1; TRBD2 aligns across 9 bases. The sequences come from CD4+ T cells from PBMCs cultured with HCoV-NL63 spike peptides, collected before COVID-19 vaccination. The CDR3 bases are TGTGCCAGTAGTTCTCTAGCGGGGCTAAATGAGCAGTTCTTC. Protein sequence: CASSSLAGLNEQFF.